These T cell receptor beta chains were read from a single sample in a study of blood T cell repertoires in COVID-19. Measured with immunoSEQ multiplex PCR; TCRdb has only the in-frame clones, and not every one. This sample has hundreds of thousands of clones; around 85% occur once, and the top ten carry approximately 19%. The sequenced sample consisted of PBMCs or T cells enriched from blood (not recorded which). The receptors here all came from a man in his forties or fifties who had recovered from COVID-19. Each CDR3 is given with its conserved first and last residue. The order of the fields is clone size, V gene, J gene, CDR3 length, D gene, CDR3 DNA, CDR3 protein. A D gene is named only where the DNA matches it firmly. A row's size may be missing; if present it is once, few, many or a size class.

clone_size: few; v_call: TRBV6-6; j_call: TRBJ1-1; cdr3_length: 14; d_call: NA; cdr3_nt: TGTGCCAGCAGTTACGAGTCACTGAACACTGAAGCTTTCTTT; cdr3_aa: CASSYESLNTEAFF
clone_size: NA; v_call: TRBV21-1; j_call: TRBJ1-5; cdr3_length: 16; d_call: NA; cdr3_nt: TGTGCCAGCCCCCGGTGGGGGCTCACCGGCAATCAGCCCCAGCATTTT; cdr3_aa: CASPRWGLTGNQPQHF
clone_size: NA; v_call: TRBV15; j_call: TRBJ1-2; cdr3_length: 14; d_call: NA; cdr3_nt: TGTGCCACCAGCAGAGGGTCGTTCGGCTATGGCTACACCTTC; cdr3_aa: CATSRGSFGYGYTF
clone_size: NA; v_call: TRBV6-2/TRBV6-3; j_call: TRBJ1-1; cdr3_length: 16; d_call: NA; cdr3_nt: TGTGCCAGCAGTCCGCCCAAACATCTCCAGAACACTGAAGCTTTCTTT; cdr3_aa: CASSPPKHLQNTEAFF
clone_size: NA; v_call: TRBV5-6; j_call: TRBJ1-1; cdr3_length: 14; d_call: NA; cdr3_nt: TGTGCCAGCAGCTGGTGGACAGAACACACTGAAGCTTTCTTT; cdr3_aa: CASSWWTEHTEAFF
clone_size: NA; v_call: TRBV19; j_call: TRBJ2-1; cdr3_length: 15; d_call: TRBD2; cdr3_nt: TGTGCCAGTAGTAATTGGCGGGAGGCTTACAATGAGCAGTTCTTC; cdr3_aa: CASSNWREAYNEQFF
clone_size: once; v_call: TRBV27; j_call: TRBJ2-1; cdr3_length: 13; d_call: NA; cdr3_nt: TGTGCCAGCAGTCACAACACGTACAATGAGCAGTTCTTC; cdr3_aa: CASSHNTYNEQFF
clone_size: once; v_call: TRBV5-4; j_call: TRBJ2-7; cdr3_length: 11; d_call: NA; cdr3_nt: TGTGCCAGCAGCTCCGCTAGAGAGCAGTACTTC; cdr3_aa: CASSSAREQYF
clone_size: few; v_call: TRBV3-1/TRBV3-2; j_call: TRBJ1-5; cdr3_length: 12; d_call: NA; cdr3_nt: TGTGCCAGCAGCTATAGCAATCAGCCCCAGCATTTT; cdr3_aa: CASSYSNQPQHF
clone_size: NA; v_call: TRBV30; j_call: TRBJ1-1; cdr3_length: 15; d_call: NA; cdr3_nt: TGTGCCTGGAATTCTTTGAGGAAGAAGAACACTGAAGCTTTCTTT; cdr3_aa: CAWNSLRKKNTEAFF
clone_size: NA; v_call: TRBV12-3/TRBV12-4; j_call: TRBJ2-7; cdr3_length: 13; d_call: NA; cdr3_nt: TGTGCCAGCAGTTGGTCCGGGTCGCACGAGCAGTACTTC; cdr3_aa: CASSWSGSHEQYF
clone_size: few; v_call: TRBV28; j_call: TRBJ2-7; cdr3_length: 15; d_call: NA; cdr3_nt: TGTGCCAGCAGTTCCCCCCGGGGAGGCTTCTACGAGCAGTACTTC; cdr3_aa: CASSSPRGGFYEQYF
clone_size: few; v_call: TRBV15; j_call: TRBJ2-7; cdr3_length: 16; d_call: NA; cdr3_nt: TGTGCCACCAGCAGAGTAGGTAACAGGAGCTCCTACGAGCAGTACTTC; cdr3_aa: CATSRVGNRSSYEQYF
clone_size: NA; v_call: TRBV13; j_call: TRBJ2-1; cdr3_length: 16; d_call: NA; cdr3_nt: TGTGCCAGCAGCTTAGTTGCCACAAGCTCCTACAATGAGCAGTTCTTC; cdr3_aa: CASSLVATSSYNEQFF
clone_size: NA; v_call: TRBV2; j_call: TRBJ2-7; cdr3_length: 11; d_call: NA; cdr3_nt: TGTGCCTCCGAAAGGGGCTACGAGCAGTACTTC; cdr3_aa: CASERGYEQYF
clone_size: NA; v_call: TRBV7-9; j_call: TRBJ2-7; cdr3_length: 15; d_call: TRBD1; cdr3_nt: TGTGCCAGCAGCTTAGGGACAGGTCTATTCTACGAGCAGTACTTC; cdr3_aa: CASSLGTGLFYEQYF
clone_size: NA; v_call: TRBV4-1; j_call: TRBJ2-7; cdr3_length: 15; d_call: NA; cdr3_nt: TGCGCCAGCAGCCAAGGCCGCGGAGCGGCCTACGAGCAGTACTTC; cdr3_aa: CASSQGRGAAYEQYF
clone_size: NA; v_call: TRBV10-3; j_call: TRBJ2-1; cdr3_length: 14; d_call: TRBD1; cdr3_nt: TGTGCCATCAGTGGGGGACAGAGGGGTATAGAGCAGTTCTTC; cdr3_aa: CAISGGQRGIEQFF
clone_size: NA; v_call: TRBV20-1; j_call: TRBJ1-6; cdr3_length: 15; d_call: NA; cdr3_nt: TGCAGTGCTAGTGATTCCGGGTCCTTAATTCAAGCCCTCCACTTT; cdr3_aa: CSASDSGSLIQALHF
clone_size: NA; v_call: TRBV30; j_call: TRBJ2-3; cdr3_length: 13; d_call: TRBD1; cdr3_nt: TGTGCCTGGAGTGATAAGACAGGGCATACGCAGTATTTT; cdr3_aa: CAWSDKTGHTQYF
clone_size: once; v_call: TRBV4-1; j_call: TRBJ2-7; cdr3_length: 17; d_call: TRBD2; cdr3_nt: TGCGCCAGCAGCCACCGATCATGGGGACTAGCGGTATACGAGCAGTACTTC; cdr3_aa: CASSHRSWGLAVYEQYF
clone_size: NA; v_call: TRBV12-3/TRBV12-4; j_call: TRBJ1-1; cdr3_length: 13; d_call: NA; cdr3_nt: TGTGCCAGCAGTCCCGGGACTAATACTGAAGCTTTCTTT; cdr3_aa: CASSPGTNTEAFF
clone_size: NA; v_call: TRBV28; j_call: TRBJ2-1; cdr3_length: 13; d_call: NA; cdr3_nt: TGCATCAGTGCGCGCGGCCGGAGTTTCGAGCAGTTCTTC; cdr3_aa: CISARGRSFEQFF
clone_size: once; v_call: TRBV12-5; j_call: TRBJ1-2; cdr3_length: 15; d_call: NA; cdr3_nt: TGTGCTAGTGGTTTGGTACAGCTGGCAAACTATGGCTACACCTTC; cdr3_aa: CASGLVQLANYGYTF
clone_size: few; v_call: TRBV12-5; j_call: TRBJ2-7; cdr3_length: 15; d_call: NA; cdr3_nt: TGTGCTAGTGGTCTAGCCCTTGGGACTCATTACGAGCAGTACTTC; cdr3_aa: CASGLALGTHYEQYF
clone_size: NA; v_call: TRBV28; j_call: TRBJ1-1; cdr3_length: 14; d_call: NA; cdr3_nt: TGTGCCAGCAGGTCGAGGATTAGCGGCACTGAAGCTTTCTTT; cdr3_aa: CASRSRISGTEAFF
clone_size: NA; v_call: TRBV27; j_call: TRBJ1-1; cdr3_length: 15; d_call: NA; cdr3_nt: TGTGCCAGCAGTTTATCGGGCAGTCGGACTGCTGAAGCTTTCTTT; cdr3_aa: CASSLSGSRTAEAFF
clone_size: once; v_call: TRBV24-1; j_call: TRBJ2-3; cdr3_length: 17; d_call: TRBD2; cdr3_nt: TGTGCCACCAGTGCCCTAGGGCTAGCGGACAGCACAGATACGCAGTATTTT; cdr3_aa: CATSALGLADSTDTQYF
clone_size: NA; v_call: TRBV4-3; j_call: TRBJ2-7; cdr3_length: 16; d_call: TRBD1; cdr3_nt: TGCGCCAGCAGCCAGCTCACAGGGGGCGCACTGGGCGAGCAGTACTTC; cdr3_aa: CASSQLTGGALGEQYF
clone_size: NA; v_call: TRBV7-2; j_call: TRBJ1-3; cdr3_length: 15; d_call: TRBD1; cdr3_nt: TGTGCCAGCAGCTTAGGACAGGGAGCTGGAAACACCATATATTTT; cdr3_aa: CASSLGQGAGNTIYF
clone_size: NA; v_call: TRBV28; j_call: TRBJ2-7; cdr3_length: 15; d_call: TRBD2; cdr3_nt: TGTGCCAGCTTCCAAAGGACTAGCGGGACGTACGAGCAGTACTTC; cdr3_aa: CASFQRTSGTYEQYF
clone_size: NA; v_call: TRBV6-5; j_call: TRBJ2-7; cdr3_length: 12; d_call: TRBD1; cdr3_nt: TGTGCCAGCAGTTTACAGGGGAACGAGCAGTACTTC; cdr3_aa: CASSLQGNEQYF
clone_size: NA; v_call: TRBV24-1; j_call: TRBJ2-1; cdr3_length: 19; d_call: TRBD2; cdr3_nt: TGTGCCACCAGTGACCGAAGCCCGGGGACTAGCGGGAGGTACAATGAGCAGTTCTTC; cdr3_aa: CATSDRSPGTSGRYNEQFF
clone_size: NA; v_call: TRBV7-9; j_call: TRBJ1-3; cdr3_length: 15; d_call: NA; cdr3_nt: TGTGCCAGCAGCCAGACACTCTTCTCTGGAAACACCATATATTTT; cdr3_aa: CASSQTLFSGNTIYF